The rows below give T cell receptor beta chains drawn from one sample of a study of T cell repertoires in cytomegalovirus infection. MiXCR, applied by TCRdb to the reads, yields one record per CDR3 protein. The top ten clones hold less than 9.5% of a sample with fewer than 700,000 distinct CDR3 sequences, roughly a quarter of them seen once. The material sequenced was CD8+ T cells from PBMCs. The receptor set was obtained from a human donor in good health (CMV status not recorded). Some clones in this sample may be carry-over from other donors' samples. Both conserved end residues are part of each CDR3. A D gene is named only where the DNA matches it firmly. A clone size is listed for some rows: how often the clone was seen (once, few, many), or a class if it is expanded.

CDR3 DNA: TGTGCCAGCGGCGCAGGGGACTACAATGAGCAGTTCTTC
CDR3 protein: CASGAGDYNEQFF
J gene: TRBJ2-1
D gene: .
clone size: many
V gene: TRBV7-8

CDR3 DNA: TGTGCCAGCAGTTACCGCCGGGAACCTTACAATGAGCAGTTCTTC
CDR3 protein: CASSYRREPYNEQFF
J gene: TRBJ2-1
D gene: .
clone size: many
V gene: TRBV28

CDR3 DNA: TGTGCCAGCAGTTTATCGATCGGGCAGGGGGCCCTGGTGGTGGAAAAACTGTTTTTT
CDR3 protein: CASSLSIGQGALVVEKLFF
J gene: TRBJ1-4
D gene: TRBD1
clone size: .
V gene: TRBV27

CDR3 DNA: TGTGCCAGCAGCGCTTTTAGCAGCAATGAGCAGTTCTTC
CDR3 protein: CASSAFSSNEQFF
J gene: TRBJ2-1
D gene: .
clone size: .
V gene: TRBV9

CDR3 DNA: TGTGCCACCAGCAGAGAAAGGGACGGGCAAGAGACCCAGTACTTC
CDR3 protein: CATSRERDGQETQYF
J gene: TRBJ2-5
D gene: .
clone size: few
V gene: TRBV15

CDR3 DNA: TGTGCCAGCAGCCAAGGGGGGTACAATGGCTACACCTTC
CDR3 protein: CASSQGGYNGYTF
J gene: TRBJ1-2
D gene: .
clone size: .
V gene: TRBV4-2

CDR3 DNA: TGCGCCAGCAGCCAAGAACAGGGAAACACAGATACGCAGTATTTT
CDR3 protein: CASSQEQGNTDTQYF
J gene: TRBJ2-3
D gene: .
clone size: .
V gene: TRBV4-1

CDR3 DNA: TGTGCCAGCAGTTCGGTAGGGCTGGGGGCCAACGTCCTGACTTTC
CDR3 protein: CASSSVGLGANVLTF
J gene: TRBJ2-6
D gene: .
clone size: .
V gene: TRBV6-6

CDR3 DNA: TGTGCCAGCAGCCACTACGGGGCCGAGGGTGAGCAGTTCTTC
CDR3 protein: CASSHYGAEGEQFF
J gene: TRBJ2-1
D gene: .
clone size: .
V gene: TRBV3-1

CDR3 DNA: TGTGCCAGCAGTTTTGAGGACATAGGCCTTTTGTGGCAGTTCTTC
CDR3 protein: CASSFEDIGLLWQFF
J gene: TRBJ2-1
D gene: .
clone size: few
V gene: TRBV12-3/TRBV12-4

CDR3 DNA: TGTGCCAACAGTTTAAGCTCCAGGGATGAGCAGTTCTTC
CDR3 protein: CANSLSSRDEQFF
J gene: TRBJ2-1
D gene: .
clone size: .
V gene: TRBV12-3/TRBV12-4

CDR3 DNA: TGTGCCAGCAGCCTTACTAGCGGGGGCTTGCAAGAGACCCAGTACTTC
CDR3 protein: CASSLTSGGLQETQYF
J gene: TRBJ2-5
D gene: TRBD2
clone size: many
V gene: TRBV11-2

CDR3 DNA: TGTGCCAGCGCGTCAGGGAAAACCGGGGAGCTGTTTTTT
CDR3 protein: CASASGKTGELFF
J gene: TRBJ2-2
D gene: .
clone size: .
V gene: TRBV7-9

CDR3 DNA: TGTGCCAGCAGTGAAAGGACGCTCTCTGGGGCCAACGTCCTGACTTTC
CDR3 protein: CASSERTLSGANVLTF
J gene: TRBJ2-6
D gene: .
clone size: .
V gene: TRBV25-1

CDR3 DNA: TGCAGCGCTCCGGGACAGTTGTACAATGAGCAGTTCTTC
CDR3 protein: CSAPGQLYNEQFF
J gene: TRBJ2-1
D gene: TRBD1
clone size: few
V gene: TRBV29-1

CDR3 DNA: TGTGCCAGCAGTTTGTTCGGACTCTCCTACGAGCAGTACTTC
CDR3 protein: CASSLFGLSYEQYF
J gene: TRBJ2-7
D gene: .
clone size: many
V gene: TRBV12-3/TRBV12-4

CDR3 DNA: TGTGCCAGCACCGCTTGGGGGTACACCGGGGAGCTGTTTTTT
CDR3 protein: CASTAWGYTGELFF
J gene: TRBJ2-2
D gene: .
clone size: many
V gene: TRBV7-2

CDR3 DNA: TGCAGTGCTAGAGATCTCCGGCTCTACGAGCAGTACTTC
CDR3 protein: CSARDLRLYEQYF
J gene: TRBJ2-7
D gene: .
clone size: .
V gene: TRBV20-1

CDR3 DNA: TGTGCCAGCAGACAAAGCGGCAGGAAGGAGCAGTACTTC
CDR3 protein: CASRQSGRKEQYF
J gene: TRBJ2-7
D gene: .
clone size: few
V gene: TRBV7-9

CDR3 DNA: TGTGCCAGCAGTTTGACAGGGGCAGGGATTATAGACCGGGGATACTATGGCTACACCTTC
CDR3 protein: CASSLTGAGIIDRGYYGYTF
J gene: TRBJ1-2
D gene: TRBD1
clone size: .
V gene: TRBV6-5

CDR3 DNA: TGCGCCAGCAGCTTGGACGGAGGTGGGCTAGATGAGCAGTTCTTC
CDR3 protein: CASSLDGGGLDEQFF
J gene: TRBJ2-1
D gene: .
clone size: few
V gene: TRBV5-1

CDR3 DNA: TGTGCCAGCAGCCCAAATACGGGGACAGCGAACACTGAAGCTTTCTTT
CDR3 protein: CASSPNTGTANTEAFF
J gene: TRBJ1-1
D gene: TRBD1
clone size: many
V gene: TRBV7-9

CDR3 DNA: TGTGCCAGCAGGTCGATTCAGGGGGCGCGGGGAACAGATACGCAGTATTTT
CDR3 protein: CASRSIQGARGTDTQYF
J gene: TRBJ2-3
D gene: TRBD1
clone size: few
V gene: TRBV5-8

CDR3 DNA: TGTGCCACCACGACAGGGGGTTGGACTGAAGCTTTCTTT
CDR3 protein: CATTTGGWTEAFF
J gene: TRBJ1-1
D gene: TRBD1
clone size: .
V gene: TRBV10-3

CDR3 DNA: TGTGCCAGTAGTATATTCGTATCGTACAATGAGCAGTTCTTC
CDR3 protein: CASSIFVSYNEQFF
J gene: TRBJ2-1
D gene: .
clone size: .
V gene: TRBV19

CDR3 DNA: TGCAGCACCAAAGCGGGGGCTGACACTGAAGCTTTCTTT
CDR3 protein: CSTKAGADTEAFF
J gene: TRBJ1-1
D gene: .
clone size: few
V gene: TRBV29-1

CDR3 DNA: TGCGCCAGCAGTATTCTGGTCACCGGGGAGCTGTTTTTT
CDR3 protein: CASSILVTGELFF
J gene: TRBJ2-2
D gene: .
clone size: .
V gene: TRBV10-1

CDR3 DNA: TGTGCCAGCAGCTTGGATGGTGGGGGCCCCTTCGATGAGCAGTTCTTC
CDR3 protein: CASSLDGGGPFDEQFF
J gene: TRBJ2-1
D gene: .
clone size: few
V gene: TRBV5-6

CDR3 DNA: TGTGCCAGTATGGAGACGGGTGGCTACACCTTC
CDR3 protein: CASMETGGYTF
J gene: TRBJ1-2
D gene: .
clone size: many
V gene: TRBV19

CDR3 DNA: TGCGCCAGCAGCTTGGCCTTGGGAAGGGGGCCGAACACTGAAGCTTTCTTT
CDR3 protein: CASSLALGRGPNTEAFF
J gene: TRBJ1-1
D gene: TRBD1
clone size: few
V gene: TRBV5-1

CDR3 DNA: TGTGCCAGCAGTCCCCGCCCGGGACAGGGGATCGGGGTCACAGATACGCAGTATTTT
CDR3 protein: CASSPRPGQGIGVTDTQYF
J gene: TRBJ2-3
D gene: TRBD1
clone size: .
V gene: TRBV6-2/TRBV6-3

CDR3 DNA: TGTGCCAGCAGCTCACCGGGACAGCGCTACGAGCAGTACTTC
CDR3 protein: CASSSPGQRYEQYF
J gene: TRBJ2-7
D gene: TRBD1
clone size: .
V gene: TRBV7-8

CDR3 DNA: TGTGCCAGCAGCTCCGCAGACAGGGTAGGAGATGAGCAGTTCTTC
CDR3 protein: CASSSADRVGDEQFF
J gene: TRBJ2-1
D gene: TRBD1
clone size: .
V gene: TRBV7-2

CDR3 DNA: TGTGCCAGCAGTCTTGTTGGACAGCTCACAGATACGCAGTATTTT
CDR3 protein: CASSLVGQLTDTQYF
J gene: TRBJ2-3
D gene: .
clone size: few
V gene: TRBV28

CDR3 DNA: TGTGCCAGCAGCTTAGGAGGGGGATACGCAGATACGCAGTATTTT
CDR3 protein: CASSLGGGYADTQYF
J gene: TRBJ2-3
D gene: .
clone size: many
V gene: TRBV7-3

CDR3 DNA: TGTGCCAGCAGCCCCTGGGGGGGGGGCGGGGAGACCCAGTACTTC
CDR3 protein: CASSPWGGGGETQYF
J gene: TRBJ2-5
D gene: .
clone size: many
V gene: TRBV7-2

CDR3 DNA: TGTGCCAGCAGCTCCCCCGGGGGGACAGGGCAAGAGACCCAGTACTTC
CDR3 protein: CASSSPGGTGQETQYF
J gene: TRBJ2-5
D gene: TRBD1
clone size: few
V gene: TRBV13

CDR3 DNA: TGTGCCATCAGTGTTACAGGGACCGTCGACTATGGCTACACCTTC
CDR3 protein: CAISVTGTVDYGYTF
J gene: TRBJ1-2
D gene: .
clone size: .
V gene: TRBV10-3

CDR3 DNA: TGTGCCAGCAGCTTCCAGGGGGGGGGCCTTGCAGATACGCAGTATTTT
CDR3 protein: CASSFQGGGLADTQYF
J gene: TRBJ2-3
D gene: .
clone size: many
V gene: TRBV7-2

CDR3 DNA: TGCGCCAGCAGTGAGACCAAGACAGGACCATCTGGGGCCAACGTCCTGACTTTC
CDR3 protein: CASSETKTGPSGANVLTF
J gene: TRBJ2-6
D gene: .
clone size: many
V gene: TRBV10-1

CDR3 DNA: TGTGCCAGCACCTATCAAGGGGGTTTCTACAATGAGCAGTTCTTC
CDR3 protein: CASTYQGGFYNEQFF
J gene: TRBJ2-1
D gene: .
clone size: few
V gene: TRBV6-2/TRBV6-3

CDR3 DNA: TGTGCCAGTAGTATCTCCGCCTCTGGGGCCAACGTCCTGACTTTC
CDR3 protein: CASSISASGANVLTF
J gene: TRBJ2-6
D gene: .
clone size: .
V gene: TRBV19

CDR3 DNA: TGTGCCAGCAGTTCGGAAGGGGGCATGGTTCAGCCCCAGCATTTT
CDR3 protein: CASSSEGGMVQPQHF
J gene: TRBJ1-5
D gene: TRBD1
clone size: many
V gene: TRBV6-5

CDR3 DNA: TGCGCCAGCAGCTTGGTGGGACAGGGACGTAGCGACACCGGGGAGCTGTTTTTT
CDR3 protein: CASSLVGQGRSDTGELFF
J gene: TRBJ2-2
D gene: TRBD1
clone size: few
V gene: TRBV5-1

CDR3 DNA: TGTGCCAGCAGCTTAAAACGTCAGGGGTCCTACGAGCAGTACTTC
CDR3 protein: CASSLKRQGSYEQYF
J gene: TRBJ2-7
D gene: .
clone size: .
V gene: TRBV7-9

CDR3 DNA: TGTGCCAGTCTGTTGAGCGGGGAGCTGTTTTTT
CDR3 protein: CASLLSGELFF
J gene: TRBJ2-2
D gene: .
clone size: .
V gene: TRBV19

CDR3 DNA: TGCGCCAGCAGCTTGGATGGGACAGAAGGTAACACTGAAGCTTTCTTT
CDR3 protein: CASSLDGTEGNTEAFF
J gene: TRBJ1-1
D gene: TRBD1
clone size: .
V gene: TRBV5-1

CDR3 DNA: TGCAGCGTTGGACTAGCGGGGCGCACAGATACGCAGTATTTT
CDR3 protein: CSVGLAGRTDTQYF
J gene: TRBJ2-3
D gene: TRBD2
clone size: .
V gene: TRBV29-1

CDR3 DNA: TGCAGTGCTAGTAAGACCCTCGGAAGCAATCAGTCCCAGCATTTT
CDR3 protein: CSASKTLGSNQSQHF
J gene: TRBJ1-5
D gene: .
clone size: .
V gene: TRBV20-1

CDR3 DNA: TGTGCCACCGGAGGAGAGATCGAGCCAGATACGCAGTATTTT
CDR3 protein: CATGGEIEPDTQYF
J gene: TRBJ2-3
D gene: .
clone size: many
V gene: TRBV10-3

CDR3 DNA: TGTGCCAGCAGCGTAGCGGACAGGGGGCGCATCACCGGGGAGCTGTTTTTT
CDR3 protein: CASSVADRGRITGELFF
J gene: TRBJ2-2
D gene: TRBD1
clone size: few
V gene: TRBV9

CDR3 DNA: TGTGCCAGCGCCTCTACTACCCAGGAACAGGGGGACTATGGCTACACCTTC
CDR3 protein: CASASTTQEQGDYGYTF
J gene: TRBJ1-2
D gene: TRBD1
clone size: .
V gene: TRBV28

CDR3 DNA: TGTGCCACCAGCAGAGCCGAAAGGAACACTGAAGCTTTCTTT
CDR3 protein: CATSRAERNTEAFF
J gene: TRBJ1-1
D gene: .
clone size: .
V gene: TRBV15